What follows is one T cell receptor (beta chain) and its context. Its antigen remains unidentified. The entry originates in a study of cytomegalovirus exposure and HLA in healthy donors. Study context: In a previous analysis, 100 million to 140 million unique TCR beta sequences were found from roughly 180 million T cells. Points from the study as a whole: Sequencing likely generated an artifact that appeared as a cluster of highly shared sequence variants. Donor immune exposure was known only as CMV serostatus.

The primer mix had 60 Vbeta and 13 Jbeta primers. Here immunoSEQ multiplex PCR was the method, and the copy in TCRdb shows in-frame clones only, minus some. The sample holds roughly 45,000 clones; about half are singletons and the top ten take around 6%. Trimming removed 2 bases from V and 6 bases from J, with 8 bases in between. This CDR3 spans 13 amino acids. Germline CDR1 is MNHEY and CDR2 is SVGAGI. Sequenced sample: PBMCs. This receptor was obtained from a man between 60 and 70 years old in good health and CMV-seronegative. The J gene is TRBJ1-5, the V gene TRBV6-5; D gene unclear. In DNA form, the CDR3 reads TGTGCCAGCAGTTACGGGGAGGGTCAGCCCCAGCATTTT. It yields the protein CASSYGEGQPQHF.